These 11 T cell receptor beta chains were all obtained from the same sample, sequenced in a study of control samples from healthy donors and cancer patients. Assay: immunoSEQ multiplex PCR; the TCRdb copy retains only in-frame clones and omits some. Found here are 150,000 to 200,000 clones, about nine tenths of them singletons; the top ten hold about 1.6%. Sequencing was done on a sample of blood. The receptor source for this set is a woman in her 30s in good health.

A note on this clone: The same CDR3 also results from other DNA sequences found in this sample. The V call is TRBV6-5, the J call TRBJ1-6, with no clear D. Germline loops: CDR1 MNHEY, CDR2 SVGAGI. The V end lost 2 bases, the J end lost 1 base, and 3 bases lay between the germline ends. The CDR3 is 14 amino acids. This chain's CDR3 is CASSYSSYNSPLHF. The CDR3 DNA reads TGTGCCAGCAGTTACAGTTCCTATAATTCACCCCTCCACTTT.

This clone was picked up one time. The genes are TRBV6-4 and TRBJ1-5; D call uncertain. CDR3 length: 13 residues. Trimming cost V 4 bases and J 0 bases, with 4 bases left between them. CDR1 and CDR2 from the germline V gene are MRHNA and SNTAGT. The chain's CDR3 is CASSVGSNQPQHF. The DNA of the CDR3 is TGTGCCAGCAGTGTGGGTAGCAATCAGCCCCAGCATTTT.

The V and J genes are TRBV28 and TRBJ2-1; D tentatively reads TRBD1 or TRBD2 (5 bases each). The germline V and J ends were trimmed by 2 bases and 3 bases, with 14 bases remaining between them. The length of the CDR3 is 16 residues. Germline CDR1 and CDR2: MDHEN and SYDVKM. The CDR3 DNA follows: TGTGCCAGCAGTTTACTTGACCGGGACCACTACAATGAGCAGTTCTTC. Its protein product is CASSLLDRDHYNEQFF.

V is TRBV2 and J is TRBJ2-3; 12 bases align to TRBD2. CDR3 length: 14 amino acids. Germline V gives CDR1 SNHLY, CDR2 FYNNEI. Trimming at V came to 6 bases and at J to 3 bases, leaving 1 base not matched to a gene. The CDR3 is CASRLAGGTDTQYF. The CDR3 region has the DNA TGTGCCAGCAGACTAGCGGGGGGTACAGATACGCAGTATTTT.

Only a few counts were recorded for this clone. V and J are TRBV6-4 and TRBJ1-5; D is perhaps TRBD1 (5 bases). The CDR3 runs 13 residues. Germline CDR1 is MRHNA and CDR2 is SNTAGT. V lost 6 bases and J 4 bases, leaving 10 bases between the germline ends. For the CDR3, the DNA is TGTGCCAGCAGCCAGACAGAGAATCAGCCCCAGCATTTT. Its translation: CASSQTENQPQHF.

The chain has TRBV6-5 and TRBJ1-2; 7 nucleotides match TRBD1. CDR3 length: 15 residues. Per the germline V gene, CDR1 is MNHEY and CDR2 is SVGAGI. The trim removed 2 bases at V and 7 bases at J, leaving 10 bases unmatched. In DNA form, the CDR3 reads TGTGCCAGCAGTTACCTTGACAGGGACGGTGGTGGCTACACCTTC. It translates to CASSYLDRDGGGYTF.

Turning to this clone: The sample contains more than one DNA sequence encoding this CDR3. J is TRBJ2-7 and V is TRBV3-1 (or the pseudogene TRBV3-2), with 12 bases aligning to TRBD1. V shed 4 bases and J 5 bases; nucleotides not matched to a gene: 3. The CDR3 totals 14 residues. CDR1 is LGHDT, CDR2 YNNKEL, per germline (reference sequence). In nucleotides, the CDR3 is TGTGCCAGCAGCCCCCGGGACAGGGGGCACGAGCAGTACTTC. Its protein product is CASSPRDRGHEQYF.

This rearrangement joins TRBV5-1 to TRBJ2-5, with TRBD2 identical over 14 bases. Germline values: CDR1 SGHRS, CDR2 YFSETQ. Trimming took 0 bases from V and 2 from J; bases not matched to a gene: 3. This CDR3 region has 17 residues. CDR3 region: CASSLARLAGGQETQYF. The CDR3 DNA reads TGCGCCAGCAGCTTGGCCCGACTAGCGGGAGGGCAAGAGACCCAGTACTTC.

The V gene is TRBV29-1, the J gene TRBJ1-2; 7 bases agree with TRBD1. Germline V gives CDR1 SQVTM, CDR2 ANQGSEA. The CDR3 length is 11 residues. Unmatched junction bases numbered 5, after V lost 5 bases and J lost 8 bases. DNA for the CDR3: TGCAGCGTTATACAGGGGCGCGGCTACACCTTC. Translating it yields CSVIQGRGYTF.

The genes are TRBV4-2 and TRBJ1-1, with D unresolved. CDR1 and CDR2 from the germline V gene are LGHNA and YNFKEQ. Deletions cut 3 bases from V and 7 bases from J, with 15 bases between. This CDR3 has 14 residues. The chain's CDR3 is CASSHDGLNGEAFF. The DNA of the CDR3 is TGTGCCAGCAGCCATGACGGATTGAATGGTGAAGCTTTCTTT.

The V and J genes are TRBV6-5 and TRBJ2-6; D gene ambiguous. V lost 5 bases and J 0 bases, leaving 2 bases between the germline ends. Germline V lookup: CDR1 MNHEY, CDR2 SVGAGI. The CDR3 runs to 13 residues. CDR3 sequence: CASSSSGANVLTF. CDR3 DNA: TGTGCCAGCAGTAGCTCTGGGGCCAACGTCCTGACTTTC.